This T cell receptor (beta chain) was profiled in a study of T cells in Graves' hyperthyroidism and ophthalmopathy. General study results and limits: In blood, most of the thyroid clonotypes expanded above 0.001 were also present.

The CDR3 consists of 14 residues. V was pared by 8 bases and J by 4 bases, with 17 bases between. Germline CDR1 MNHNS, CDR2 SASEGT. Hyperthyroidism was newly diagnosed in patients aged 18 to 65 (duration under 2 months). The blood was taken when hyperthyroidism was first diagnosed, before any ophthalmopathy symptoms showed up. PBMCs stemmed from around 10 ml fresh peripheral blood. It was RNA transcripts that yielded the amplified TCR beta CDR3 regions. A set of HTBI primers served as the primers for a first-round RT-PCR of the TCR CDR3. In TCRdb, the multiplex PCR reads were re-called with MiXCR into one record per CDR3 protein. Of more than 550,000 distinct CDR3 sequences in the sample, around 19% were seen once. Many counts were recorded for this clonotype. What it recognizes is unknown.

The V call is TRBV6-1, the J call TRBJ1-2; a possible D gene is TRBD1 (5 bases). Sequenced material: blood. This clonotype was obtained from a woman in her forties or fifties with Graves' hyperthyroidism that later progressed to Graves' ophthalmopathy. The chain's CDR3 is CASVPGPQTYGYTF. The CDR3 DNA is TGTGCCAGCGTCCCGGGACCTCAAACCTATGGCTACACCTTC.